The rows below give T cell receptor beta chains drawn from one sample of a study of response to subunit inactivated influenza vaccine. Using its own MiXCR run on the RT-PCR reads, TCRdb lists one record per CDR3 protein. The top ten clones hold about 11% of a sample with roughly 620,000 distinct CDR3 sequences, about 10% of them seen once. The data also belong to a second study, concerning T cells expressing NK-cell markers.

The sequences come from PBMCs from blood, collected on the day of vaccination. Receptors originate from a man aged 50 to 60 who received an inactivated influenza vaccine. The CDR3 runs from the conserved cysteine through the conserved F or W. The order of the fields is V gene, D gene, J gene, clone size, CDR3 protein, CDR3 DNA. The D gene is left open where the match is weak. The size field is filled for only some rows; it gives once, few, many or a size class.

V gene: TRBV24-1
D gene: -
J gene: TRBJ2-5
clone size: -
CDR3 protein: CATSDSGQSLTVGETQYF
CDR3 DNA: TGTGCCACCAGTGATTCGGGGCAGAGCCTAACGGTAGGAGAGACCCAGTACTTC

V gene: TRBV6-2/TRBV6-3
D gene: -
J gene: TRBJ1-5
clone size: -
CDR3 protein: CASSLKRSLRYSNQPQHF
CDR3 DNA: TGTGCCAGCAGTTTAAAGAGGTCCCTCCGATATAGCAATCAGCCCCAGCATTTT

V gene: TRBV10-3
D gene: -
J gene: TRBJ2-5
clone size: -
CDR3 protein: CAGREWGRKRTAQETQYF
CDR3 DNA: TGTGCCGGGCGGGAATGGGGGAGGAAGCGGACAGCGCAAGAGACCCAGTACTTC

V gene: TRBV9
D gene: -
J gene: TRBJ2-3
clone size: few
CDR3 protein: CASSVAGVLDTQYF
CDR3 DNA: TGTGCCAGCAGCGTAGCGGGGGTCCTAGATACGCAGTATTTT

V gene: TRBV12-3/TRBV12-4
D gene: -
J gene: TRBJ1-5
clone size: -
CDR3 protein: CASSLIPGVNQPQHF
CDR3 DNA: TGTGCCAGCAGTTTAATTCCAGGGGTGAATCAGCCCCAGCATTTT

V gene: TRBV11-3
D gene: TRBD1
J gene: TRBJ2-5
clone size: few
CDR3 protein: CASSPGQGNQETQYF
CDR3 DNA: TGTGCCAGCAGCCCGGGACAGGGGAACCAAGAGACCCAGTACTTC

V gene: TRBV2
D gene: -
J gene: TRBJ2-7
clone size: many
CDR3 protein: CASSDRNYEQYF
CDR3 DNA: TGTGCCAGCAGTGACAGAAATTACGAGCAGTACTTC

V gene: TRBV5-1
D gene: TRBD2
J gene: TRBJ2-1
clone size: -
CDR3 protein: CASSPGTIVYNEQFF
CDR3 DNA: TGCGCCAGCAGCCCCGGGACTATAGTCTACAATGAGCAGTTCTTC

V gene: TRBV20-1
D gene: TRBD1
J gene: TRBJ1-3
clone size: -
CDR3 protein: CSARATGPGNTIYF
CDR3 DNA: TGCAGTGCTAGAGCGACAGGGCCTGGAAACACCATATATTTT

V gene: TRBV18
D gene: TRBD2
J gene: TRBJ2-3
clone size: few
CDR3 protein: CASSPGRESTDTQYF
CDR3 DNA: TGTGCCAGCTCCCCAGGGAGGGAAAGCACAGATACGCAGTATTTT

V gene: TRBV11-2
D gene: -
J gene: TRBJ1-3
clone size: few
CDR3 protein: CASSPGLSGNTIYF
CDR3 DNA: TGTGCCAGCAGCCCGGGGCTTTCTGGAAACACCATATATTTT

V gene: TRBV7-2
D gene: TRBD2
J gene: TRBJ2-1
clone size: -
CDR3 protein: CASSLALAGGFYNEQFF
CDR3 DNA: TGTGCCAGCAGCTTAGCCCTAGCGGGAGGATTCTACAATGAGCAGTTCTTC

V gene: TRBV28
D gene: -
J gene: TRBJ2-7
clone size: once
CDR3 protein: CASSGPKWHGGYEQYF
CDR3 DNA: TGTGCCAGCAGTGGGCCCAAGTGGCATGGCGGCTACGAGCAGTACTTC

V gene: TRBV5-5
D gene: -
J gene: TRBJ2-7
clone size: -
CDR3 protein: CASSTAPHSYEQYF
CDR3 DNA: TGTGCCAGCAGCACCGCACCGCACTCCTACGAGCAGTACTTC

V gene: TRBV18
D gene: -
J gene: TRBJ2-2
clone size: many
CDR3 protein: CASSPPGELFF
CDR3 DNA: TGTGCCAGCTCACCACCCGGGGAGCTGTTTTTT

V gene: TRBV7-9
D gene: TRBD1
J gene: TRBJ2-3
clone size: few
CDR3 protein: CASTNRGFDTQYF
CDR3 DNA: TGTGCCAGCACCAACAGGGGGTTTGATACGCAGTATTTT

V gene: TRBV20-1
D gene: TRBD1
J gene: TRBJ1-6
clone size: few
CDR3 protein: CSARGAGDYNSPLHF
CDR3 DNA: TGCAGTGCCAGGGGGGCGGGGGATTATAATTCACCCCTCCACTTT

V gene: TRBV7-2
D gene: -
J gene: TRBJ2-7
clone size: -
CDR3 protein: CASSILRDTSYEQYF
CDR3 DNA: TGTGCCAGCAGCATTCTCCGGGACACCTCCTACGAGCAGTACTTC

V gene: TRBV12-3/TRBV12-4
D gene: -
J gene: TRBJ2-5
clone size: -
CDR3 protein: CASTLGGAVRTQYF
CDR3 DNA: TGTGCCAGCACTCTTGGGGGTGCCGTACGGACCCAGTACTTC

V gene: TRBV4-2
D gene: TRBD2
J gene: TRBJ2-4
clone size: many
CDR3 protein: CASSPREGKNIQYF
CDR3 DNA: TGTGCCAGCAGCCCCCGGGAGGGCAAAAACATTCAGTACTTC